These 10 T cell receptor beta chains share one sample of origin, sequenced in a study of cytomegalovirus exposure and HLA in healthy donors. The PCR used 60 Vbeta and 13 Jbeta primers. Data came from immunoSEQ multiplex PCR; TCRdb stores just in-frame clones and leaves some out. This sample has under 200,000 clones, with around 80% found just once. The sequencing sample was made of PBMCs. The receptors were gathered from a woman in her forties or fifties in good health and CMV-seropositive.

The chain employs TRBV7-2 and TRBJ1-3; 7 bases are a match to TRBD1. CDR1 is SGHTA and CDR2 is FQGNSA in the germline V gene. The CDR3 is 14 amino acids. V lost 5 bases, J lost 0 bases, and 1 base stayed unmatched. In nucleotides, the CDR3 is TGTGCCAGCAGCCAGGGGGTCTCTGGAAACACCATATATTTT. Translated: CASSQGVSGNTIYF.

The genes are TRBV15 and TRBJ1-1, with D possibly TRBD1 on 6 matching bases. The V gene's germline CDR1 is LNHNV and CDR2 YYDKDF (reference sequence). Trimming cost V 5 bases and J 3 bases, with 13 bases left between them. CDR3 size: 14 residues. DNA for the CDR3: TGTGCCACCAGCGCCCTAGGGGGGGACACTGAAGCTTTCTTT. The encoded protein is CATSALGGDTEAFF.

The chain has TRBV5-1 and TRBJ1-2; no clear D. V was shortened by 6 bases and J by 6 bases, with 18 bases between the two germline ends. This CDR3 comprises 14 residues. Germline CDR1 is SGHRS and CDR2 is YFSETQ. The CDR3 region is CASTTYEGEDGYTF. The DNA of the CDR3 is TGCGCCAGCACGACCTACGAGGGCGAAGATGGCTACACCTTC.

This sequence joins TRBV6-1 and TRBJ1-4, with D possibly TRBD1 on 6 matching bases. The CDR3 runs 18 residues. Germline loops: CDR1 MNHNS, CDR2 SASEGT. Trimming left V 3 bases short and J 0 bases short, with 17 bases between. The chain's CDR3 is CASSEMGLRGATNEKLFF. The CDR3 region has the DNA TGTGCCAGCAGTGAGATGGGCCTCAGGGGCGCAACTAATGAAAAACTGTTTTTT.

This chain uses TRBV18 with TRBJ2-7; no definite D call. The CDR3 extends over 15 amino acids. CDR1 and CDR2 (germline): KGHSH, LQKENI. Trimming pared 4 bases from V and 0 bases from J, leaving 13 bases between. The CDR3 spells CASSRRIRSSYEQYF. The CDR3 DNA sequence: TGTGCCAGCTCACGTCGAATTAGGAGCTCCTACGAGCAGTACTTC. Variable domain in full (rest from reference TRBV18 and TRBJ2-7): NAGVMQNPRHLVRRRGQEARLRCSPMKGHSHVYWYRQLPEEGLKFMVYLQKENIIDESGMPKERFSAEFPKEGPSILRIQQVVRGDSAAYFCASSRRIRSSYEQYFGPGTRLTVT.

A single count supports this clone. The V call is TRBV29-1, the J call TRBJ2-5; possible D gene TRBD2, 5 bases. Matching the DNA end better, TRBJ2-7 makes the J call doubtful. CDR3 length equals 13 residues. Germline CDR1 SQVTM, CDR2 ANQGSEA. CDR3 protein: CSVAARGTYEQYF. DNA for the CDR3: TGCAGCGTCGCGGCCCGGGGAACCTACGAGCAGTACTTC.

This clone turned up a few times. The chain is built from TRBV4-1 and TRBJ2-2; maybe TRBD2 (6 bases). This CDR3 has 12 residues. V shed 1 base and J shed 9 bases, with 6 bases lying between them. Per the germline V gene, CDR1 is MGHRA and CDR2 is YSYEKL. This CDR3 is CASSQGGRELFF. The CDR3 DNA is TGCGCCAGCAGCCAAGGCGGGAGGGAGCTGTTTTTT.

The rearrangement uses TRBV5-6 and TRBJ2-5; 8 positions match TRBD1. The V and J ends lost 3 bases and 4 bases, in that order; junction bases with no gene match: 11. Looked up from germline, CDR1 is SGHDT and CDR2 is YYEEEE. The CDR3 loop spans 16 amino acids. Written as DNA, the CDR3 is TGTGCCAGCAGCTCAATCACGGACAGGGTGGGAGAGACCCAGTACTTC. Protein: CASSSITDRVGETQYF. Full variable domain (rest looked up from reference TRBV5-6 and TRBJ2-5): DAGVTQSPTHLIKTRGQQVTLRCSPKSGHDTVSWYQQALGQGPQFIFQYYEEEERQRGNFPDRFSGHQFPNYSSELNVNALLLGDSALYLCASSSITDRVGETQYFGPGTRLLVL.

This chain joins TRBV9 and TRBJ2-7, with D possibly being TRBD1 (5 bases). Germline values: CDR1 SGDLS, CDR2 YYNGEE. Trimming removed 0 bases from V and 1 base from J, with 14 bases in between. The CDR3 is made up of 16 amino acids. Here the CDR3 reads CASSVGEGVGSYEQYF. Here the CDR3 DNA reads TGTGCCAGCAGCGTAGGGGAAGGGGTAGGATCCTACGAGCAGTACTTC.

This clone came up a few times. The genes are TRBV10-3 and TRBJ2-3; 8 positions agree with TRBD2. With V trimmed by 4 bases and J by 6 bases, 3 bases remained unmatched. This CDR3 is built from 13 residues. Germline CDR1 is ENHRY and CDR2 is SYGVKD. CDR3 loop: CAISAGRVDTQYF. The CDR3 bases are TGTGCCATCAGTGCCGGGAGGGTCGATACGCAGTATTTT.